One sample yielded the 14 T cell receptor beta chains listed below, sequenced in a study of T cells in Graves' hyperthyroidism and ophthalmopathy. The source material, RNA transcripts, was used to amplify TCR beta CDR3 regions. HTBI primers drove first-round RT-PCR of the TCR CDR3. MiXCR, run by TCRdb on the multiplex PCR reads, gives a single entry per CDR3 protein. The profile shows 610,000 or so distinct CDR3 sequences, 46% of them singletons. The material sequenced was peripheral blood or thyroid tissue (not recorded which). These receptors were taken from a woman aged 18 to 35 with Graves' hyperthyroidism.

Many counts were recorded for this clonotype. The gene calls are TRBV3-1 and TRBJ2-7, with D possibly being TRBD1 (5 bases). Germline CDR1 reads LGHDT; CDR2 reads YNNKEL (reference sequence). The V end lost 0 bases, the J end lost 3 bases, and 12 bases lay between the germline ends. The CDR3 has 15 residues. The CDR3 reads CASSQEGRQLYEQYF. The DNA of the CDR3 is TGTGCCAGCAGCCAAGAGGGGCGGCAGCTCTACGAGCAGTACTTC.

This clonotype has only one observation. The chain has TRBV6-4 and TRBJ1-1; perhaps TRBD1 as D (5 bases). Trimming left V 2 bases short and J 2 bases short, with 12 bases between. The CDR3 is made up of 15 amino acids. Germline values: CDR1 MRHNA, CDR2 SNTAGT. The CDR3 here is CASSDSSGANTEAFF. DNA for the CDR3: TGTGCCAGCAGTGACAGCTCTGGGGCCAACACTGAAGCTTTCTTT.

The CDR3: CAITGEREDTEAFF. The CDR3 DNA sequence: TGTGCCATCACTGGGGAGAGGGAGGACACTGAAGCTTTCTTT. V and J are TRBV10-3 and TRBJ1-1, with no clear D. The CDR3 is made up of 14 amino acids. With 7 bases removed from V and 3 bases from J, the gap between germline ends came to 15 bases. Germline CDR1 and CDR2: ENHRY and SYGVKD.

This clonotype came up many times. This rearrangement joins TRBV12-3 or TRBV12-4 to TRBJ2-7; D perhaps matches TRBD1 (6 bases). Trimming removed 4 bases from V and 3 bases from J, with 13 bases in between. The CDR3 is made up of 14 amino acids. The CDR3 bases are TGTGCCAGCAGTTACGGACAGATACGCTACGAGCAGTACTTC. Its protein product is CASSYGQIRYEQYF.

As concerns this clonotype: Germline and junction disagree at one end, which may indicate a read error. The gene calls are TRBV24-1 and TRBJ2-5; 7 bases line up with TRBD2. The CDR3 loop spans 14 amino acids. Germline V lookup: CDR1 KGHDR, CDR2 SFDVKD. Here the CDR3 DNA reads TGTGCCACCAGTGGTTTGGGGAGGGTGGAGACCCAGTACTTC. Translating gives CATSGLGRVETQYF.

The chain uses TRBV5-1 and TRBJ2-7; 11 positions match TRBD1. Germline-derived CDR1 and CDR2 are SGHRS and YFSETQ. Unmatched junction bases numbered 3, after V lost 1 base and J lost 3 bases. The CDR3 sequence is 15 residues long. The CDR3 region is CASSLWDRGFYEQYF. CDR3 DNA: TGCGCCAGCAGCTTGTGGGACAGGGGGTTCTACGAGCAGTACTTC.

This clonotype was seen many times. The V call is TRBV7-2, the J call TRBJ2-7; 7 bases match TRBD2. The CDR3 runs to 14 residues. Germline V lookup: CDR1 SGHTA, CDR2 FQGNSA. The V gene end was trimmed by 1 base and the J gene end by 3 bases; junction bases not matched to a gene: 3. The CDR3 DNA reads as TGTGCCAGCAGCTTAGAGCGGGGCTACTACGAGCAGTACTTC. Its protein product is CASSLERGYYEQYF.

This clonotype came up many times. The gene calls are TRBV5-1 and TRBJ1-2; tentatively, D is TRBD1 (6 bases). The CDR3 consists of 16 residues. The germline CDR1 and CDR2 sequences are SGHRS and YFSETQ. Trimming cost V 0 bases and J 0 bases, with 12 bases left between them. CDR3 DNA: TGCGCCAGCAGCTTGGGAGGGGGTAGAGCTAACTATGGCTACACCTTC. It codes for CASSLGGGRANYGYTF.

Concerning this clonotype itself: A junction boundary mismatches the germline segment, possibly from a read error. J is TRBJ2-7 and V is TRBV10-3, with D hard to call. Germline CDR1 is ENHRY and CDR2 is SYGVKD. The CDR3 totals 17 residues. CDR3 DNA: TGTGCCAGCAGTACCCCGATCTCGGCAGATTACAACTACGAGCAGTACTTC. It specifies CASSTPISADYNYEQYF.

This chain joins TRBV20-1 and TRBJ2-7, with 7 bases identical to TRBD1. V shed 5 bases, J shed 3 bases, and the junction held 4 bases outside the gene matches. The CDR3 covers 12 residues. Germline CDR1 is DFQATT and CDR2 is SNEGSKA (reference sequence). The CDR3 nucleotides are TGCAGTGCTCGGACAGGCTACTACGAGCAGTACTTC. Translated, it gives CSARTGYYEQYF.

The table lists this clonotype with many counts. The V call is TRBV20-1, the J call TRBJ1-3, with 7 positions matching TRBD1. There are 13 residues in the CDR3. The germline gives CDR1 DFQATT, CDR2 SNEGSKA (reference sequence). J lost 4 bases, V lost 3 bases, and 3 bases had no gene match. The CDR3 protein is CSARGTDGNTIYF. In DNA, the CDR3 is TGCAGTGCTAGGGGGACAGACGGAAACACCATATATTTT.

The DNA for the CDR3 is TGTGCCAGCAGTGCTGCGGGAGGACTGAACACCGGGGAGCTGTTTTTT. Protein product: CASSAAGGLNTGELFF. This chain connects TRBV5-5 to TRBJ2-2; 8 bases agree with TRBD2. In germline, CDR1 is SGHKS, CDR2 YYEKEE (reference sequence). The V gene end was trimmed by 5 bases and the J gene end by 1 base; junction bases not matched to a gene: 7. The CDR3 sequence is 16 residues long.

CDR3 DNA sequence: TGTGCCATCAGTGAGACGGCTAGCGGGGACCAAGAGACCCAGTACTTC. Its translation is CAISETASGDQETQYF. V and J are TRBV10-3 and TRBJ2-5, with 9 bases aligning to TRBD2. The CDR3 length is 16 residues. Germline CDR1 and CDR2: ENHRY and SYGVKD. Losses at the gene ends were 2 bases for V and 0 bases for J; bases not matched to a gene: 4.

Many counts were recorded for this clonotype. The CDR3: CASSTQGVSEAFF. The CDR3 DNA is TGTGCCAGTAGTACACAGGGAGTGAGTGAAGCTTTCTTT. J is TRBJ1-1 and V is TRBV19; maybe TRBD1 (6 bases). The V gene lost 4 bases and the J gene lost 7 bases, with 13 bases spanning the gap. Germline V gives CDR1 LNHDA, CDR2 SQIVND (reference sequence). The CDR3 consists of 13 residues.